This T cell receptor (beta chain) was obtained from a study of T cells in Graves' hyperthyroidism and ophthalmopathy. Study-level information: Peripheral blood was collected at initial diagnosis, before any treatment. Study outcomes and limitations: Most thyroid clonotypes that were expanded above 0.001 also turned up in blood.

Patients showing uncontrolled infection, other autoimmune disease, pregnancy or lactation were ineligible. This clonotype was recorded many times. The antigen is not known. CDR1 LGHNT and CDR2 FRNRAP come from the germline V gene. This CDR3 is 16 amino acids long. V lost 2 bases to trimming and J lost 5 bases; unmatched junction nucleotides: 9. The TCR beta CDR3 regions underwent amplification using RNA transcripts as the source. The study used the HTBI primer set for a first-round RT-PCR of the TCR CDR3. TCRdb called the multiplex PCR reads again in MiXCR, with one record for every CDR3 protein. The data hold 350,000 to 450,000 distinct CDR3 sequences, with approximately 14% observed a single time.

The sample taken for sequencing was blood. The origin of this receptor is a woman aged 55-70 years with Graves' hyperthyroidism. This rearrangement joins TRBV12-5 to TRBJ2-5, with TRBD2 matching 9 bases. For the CDR3, the DNA is TGTGCTAGTGGTTTGCCCTTAGCGGGAGTGGGCGAGACCCAGTACTTC. Its protein is CASGLPLAGVGETQYF.